In this sample, the clone carrying this T cell receptor beta chain turned up a few times. This sample was included in a study of blood T cell repertoires in COVID-19. Repertoires were generated with immunoSEQ multiplex PCR, while TCRdb's copy carries only in-frame clones and drops some. The sample has 140,000 or so clones; 75% to 90% are singletons. Germline values: CDR1 SGDLS, CDR2 YYNGEE. This CDR3 is 17 amino acids long. Trimming cost V 3 bases and J 9 bases; bases outside gene matches: 11. This clonotype was obtained from an older woman with active COVID-19. The rearrangement links TRBV9 to TRBJ2-1, with TRBD2 matching over 14 bases. The sample consisted of peripheral blood. CDR3 DNA: TGTGCCAGCAGCGACTCGGGACTAGCGGGAGCCCCAGGTGAGCAGTTCTTC. This encodes CASSDSGLAGAPGEQFF.